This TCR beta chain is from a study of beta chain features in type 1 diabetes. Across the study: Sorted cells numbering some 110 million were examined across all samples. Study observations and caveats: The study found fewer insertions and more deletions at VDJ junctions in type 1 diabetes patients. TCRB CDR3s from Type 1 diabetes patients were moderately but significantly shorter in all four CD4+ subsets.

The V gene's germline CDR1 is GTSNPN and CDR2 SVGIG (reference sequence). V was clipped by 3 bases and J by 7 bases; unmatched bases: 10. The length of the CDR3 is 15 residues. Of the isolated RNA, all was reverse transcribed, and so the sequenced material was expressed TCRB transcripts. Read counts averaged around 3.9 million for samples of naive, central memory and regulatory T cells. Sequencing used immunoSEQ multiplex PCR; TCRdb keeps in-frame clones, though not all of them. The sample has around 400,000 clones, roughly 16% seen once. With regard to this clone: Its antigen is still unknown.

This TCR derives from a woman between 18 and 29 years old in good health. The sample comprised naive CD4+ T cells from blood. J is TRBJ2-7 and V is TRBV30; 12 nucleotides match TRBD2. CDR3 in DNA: TGTGCCTGGAGCGCCCCTAGCGGGAGGGCCAGGGAGCAGTACTTC. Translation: CAWSAPSGRAREQYF.